Given below is one T cell receptor beta chain in context. Its antigen is undetermined. CDR1 and CDR2 (germline): PRHDT, FYEKMQ (reference sequence). V was pared by 5 bases and J by 0 bases, with 5 bases of the junction left unmatched. This CDR3 contains 16 residues. This entry comes from a study of T cell responses to AZD1222 COVID-19 vaccine. Here immunoSEQ multiplex PCR was the method, and the copy in TCRdb shows in-frame clones only, minus some. Counted here are about 140,000 clones, approximately 90% occurring once; the ten biggest clones make up approximately 4.5%. Findings and limits, study-wide: Seropositive status at baseline applied to only six AZD1222 recipients.

The material was peripheral blood, obtained on day 0 of AZD1222 vaccination. The receptor comes from an adult in good health. This rearrangement joins TRBV13 to TRBJ2-1; 9 bases line up with TRBD2. CDR3 in amino acids: CASSTASGVSYNEQFF. The CDR3, as DNA: TGTGCCAGCAGCACCGCTAGCGGGGTCTCCTACAATGAGCAGTTCTTC.